This T cell receptor (beta chain) was obtained from a study of shared T cell receptors in the human thymus. This clone was detected a few times. Generated by immunoSEQ multiplex PCR, the TCRdb table keeps only in-frame clones and is missing some. Of some 720,000 clones in the sample, roughly 90% were seen once. This CDR3 region has 14 residues. V shed 3 bases and J shed 0 bases, with 9 bases lying between them. Germline CDR1 is MDHEN and CDR2 is SYDVKM. Separately, the same data were catalogued under a study of human thymus T cells. That study adds: Thymus pieces cut out during corrective heart surgery were the tissue that was used. Related work showed strongly overlapping thymic repertoires across unrelated individuals.

The chain links TRBV28 to TRBJ2-7; a weak D match, TRBD2 (5 bases). The sequence was collected from a boy in the first two years of life with a congenital heart defect. The sample consisted of thymocytes. The DNA for the CDR3 is TGTGCCAGCAGTTTTGAGCGGTTCTCCTACGAGCAGTACTTC. Translated: CASSFERFSYEQYF. The variable domain in full, completed from reference TRBV28 and TRBJ2-7, reads DVKVTQSSRYLVKRTGEKVFLECVQDMDHENMFWYRQDPGLGLRLIYFSYDVKMKEKGDIPEGYSVSREKKERFSLILESASTNQTSMYLCASSFERFSYEQYFGPGTRLTVT.